These 21 T cell receptor beta chains were sequenced from one sample in a study of control samples from healthy donors and cancer patients. TCRdb keeps only in-frame clones here, not all; method: immunoSEQ multiplex PCR. The repertoire holds some 99,000 clones, with approximately 90% as singletons. The sample consisted of blood. Receptors originate from a woman aged 50 to 60 in good health.

CDR3 residues: CASSLSQPAYNEQFF. CDR3 DNA sequence: TGTGCCAGCAGCTTAAGCCAGCCCGCCTACAATGAGCAGTTCTTC. The genes are TRBV11-2 and TRBJ2-1; D gene uncertain. The CDR3 is 15 residues long. Trimming shortened V by 2 bases and J by 2 bases, and 10 bases separated the two germline ends. The V gene's germline CDR1 is SGHAT and CDR2 FQNNGV.

CDR3 loop: CASSQGQTIYGYTF. The CDR3 DNA is TGCGCCAGCAGCCAAGGACAGACTATCTATGGCTACACCTTC. This rearrangement joins TRBV4-3 to TRBJ1-2; D might be TRBD1 (5 bases). Trimming took 1 base from V and 4 from J, leaving 10 bases between them. Germline assignment: CDR1 LGHNA and CDR2 YSLEER. The CDR3 is 14 residues long.

The chain employs TRBV7-9 and TRBJ2-3, with 7 bases aligning to TRBD1. CDR1 and CDR2 from the germline V gene are SEHNR and FQNEAQ (reference sequence). The CDR3 contains 15 residues. Trimming took 2 bases from V and 2 from J; bases not matched to a gene: 4. CDR3 in amino acids: CASSLPGQPTDTQYF. In DNA, the CDR3 is TGTGCCAGCAGCTTACCGGGACAGCCCACAGATACGCAGTATTTT.

The chain recombines TRBV3-1 (or the pseudogene TRBV3-2) with TRBJ2-2, with D uncertain. This CDR3 region has 12 residues. Germline values: CDR1 LGHDT, CDR2 YNNKEL (reference sequence). V was trimmed by 2 bases and J by 8 bases, leaving 6 bases between them. The CDR3 loop reads CASSQTVGELFF. The CDR3 coding sequence is TGTGCCAGCAGCCAAACAGTGGGGGAGCTGTTTTTT.

The chain carries TRBV19 and TRBJ1-1, with TRBD1 as a possible D gene (6 bases). The V end was cut by 8 bases, the J end by 5 bases, with 12 bases between. Germline values: CDR1 LNHDA, CDR2 SQIVND (reference sequence). The CDR3 is made up of 12 amino acids. The CDR3 region has the DNA TGTGCCAGTCAACAGGGAGGGACTGAAGCTTTCTTT. Translating it yields CASQQGGTEAFF.

The chain employs TRBV27 and TRBJ2-7; 8 bases line up with TRBD1. This CDR3 contains 15 residues. V lost 2 bases to trimming and J lost 3 bases; unmatched junction nucleotides: 6. Germline V lookup: CDR1 MNHEY, CDR2 SMNVEV (reference sequence). The chain's CDR3 is CASSLRGQGFYEQYV. DNA of the CDR3: TGTGCCAGCAGTTTAAGAGGACAGGGATTCTACGAGCAGTACGTC.

Comments on this clone: Its ends do not fully match the called genes, so a read error is possible. The chain recombines TRBV7-9 with TRBJ1-4, with a possible D match to TRBD1 (5 bases). Germline V gene data show CDR1 as SEHNR and CDR2 as FQNEAQ (reference sequence). This CDR3 spans 15 amino acids. For the CDR3, the DNA is TGTGCCAACAGCTCAGGGCAGGGCGCGAATGAAAAACTGTTTTTT. Translated: CANSSGQGANEKLFF.

This rearrangement joins TRBV2 to TRBJ2-1; 12 positions match TRBD2. The CDR3 is 16 residues long. Germline CDR1 and CDR2: SNHLY and FYNNEI. Germline trimming cut 3 bases from V and 7 bases from J; bases unmatched to any gene: 7. The CDR3 DNA is TGTGCCAGCAGTGAGGTGCTAGCGGGGGGGCGTAATGAGCAGTTCTTC. Protein sequence: CASSEVLAGGRNEQFF.

The genes are TRBV5-1 and TRBJ2-7; 7 positions agree with TRBD1. CDR1 and CDR2 (germline): SGHRS, YFSETQ. The CDR3 extends over 13 amino acids. With V trimmed by 4 bases and J by 7 bases, 8 bases remained unmatched. The CDR3 DNA sequence: TGCGCCAGCAGCCGGGGACAGATCAGAGAGCAGTACTTC. Translated: CASSRGQIREQYF.

This chain joins TRBV28 and TRBJ2-3; 8 bases match TRBD1. The germline CDR1 and CDR2 sequences are MDHEN and SYDVKM. V lost 4 bases and J lost 2; bases outside the gene matches: 5. The CDR3 runs to 15 residues. The CDR3 here is CASSSTGGDTDTQYF. The CDR3 DNA sequence: TGTGCCAGCAGTTCAACAGGGGGAGACACAGATACGCAGTATTTT.

This rearrangement joins TRBV7-3 to TRBJ2-3, with TRBD2 matching over 8 bases. There are 14 residues in the CDR3. Losses at the gene ends were 6 bases for V and 4 bases for J; bases not matched to a gene: 6. Per germline, CDR1 SGHTA and CDR2 FQGTGA. The CDR3 reads CASSPGGPADTQYF. In nucleotides, the CDR3 is TGTGCCAGCAGTCCGGGGGGGCCCGCAGATACGCAGTATTTT.

The V and J genes are TRBV9 and TRBJ1-5; TRBD1 is a possible D gene (5 bases). The CDR3 is 13 residues long. The germline V gene has CDR1 SGDLS and CDR2 YYNGEE. The ends were cut back, 4 bases at V and 5 bases at J, with 10 bases in the middle. As DNA, the CDR3 is TGTGCCAGCAGCCTCGGAGGGGATCAGCCCCAGCATTTT. It translates to CASSLGGDQPQHF.

This clone was seen more than once but under ten times. The chain uses TRBV30 and TRBJ1-2, with no clear D. Germline-derived CDR1 and CDR2 are GTSNPN and SVGIG (reference sequence). The CDR3 covers 13 residues. The V end was cut by 2 bases, the J end by 5 bases, with 12 bases between. The CDR3 loop reads CAWSRSSTYGYTF. In DNA, the CDR3 is TGTGCCTGGAGTCGGTCCTCAACATATGGCTACACCTTC.

This clone was seen only once. This chain connects TRBV5-1 to TRBJ2-1; perhaps D is TRBD1 or TRBD2 (5 bases each). Deletions cut 3 bases from V and 6 bases from J, with 16 bases between. The CDR3 is 15 amino acids. The germline CDR1 and CDR2 sequences are SGHRS and YFSETQ. CDR3 protein: CASSWDGEGFNEQFF. The CDR3 coding sequence is TGCGCCAGCAGCTGGGACGGAGAGGGGTTCAATGAGCAGTTCTTC.

The chain uses TRBV21-1 and TRBJ2-1; TRBD2 is the table's D call and was not checked against the DNA. TRBV21-1 is given as a pseudogene. This CDR3 has 16 residues. CDR3 DNA sequence: TGTGCCAGCAGCAAAGTCTGTGGCGGGAGGCTCAATGAGCAGTTCTTC. As protein: CASSKVCGGRLNEQFF.

This sequence joins TRBV11-2 and TRBJ2-3, with 12 bases matching TRBD2. Losses at the gene ends were 0 bases for V and 2 bases for J; bases not matched to a gene: 6. Germline V gives CDR1 SGHAT, CDR2 FQNNGV. This CDR3 comprises 18 residues. Here the CDR3 DNA reads TGTGCCAGCAGCTTAGATGTAGGACTAGCGGGGTACACAGATACGCAGTATTTT. Translation gives CASSLDVGLAGYTDTQYF.

V and J are TRBV30 and TRBJ2-5; no clear D gene. The germline gives CDR1 GTSNPN, CDR2 SVGIG (reference sequence). V lost 2 bases to trimming and J lost 1 base, with 8 bases between them. The CDR3 spans 13 residues. Written as DNA, the CDR3 is TGTGCCTGGAGTTTGGGGTTCCAAGAGACCCAGTACTTC. This sequence encodes CAWSLGFQETQYF.

This clone was seen a single time. This chain connects TRBV19 to TRBJ2-3; 12 nucleotides line up with TRBD2. Germline V CDR1 and CDR2: LNHDA, SQIVND (reference sequence). CDR3 length: 16 amino acids. J gave up 4 bases and V 1 base, and 3 bases lay outside the gene matches. The chain's CDR3 is CASSIALAGGPDTQYF. CDR3 in DNA: TGTGCCAGTAGTATAGCGCTAGCGGGAGGGCCAGATACGCAGTATTTT.

The table lists this clone with a count of one. This chain uses TRBV6-5 with TRBJ1-5; 9 bases fit TRBD1. The CDR3 runs to 14 residues. From germline, CDR1 is MNHEY and CDR2 SVGAGI. J gave up 11 bases and V 6 bases, and 11 bases lay outside the gene matches. CDR3 coding DNA: TGTGCCAGCAGGAGCACAGGGGGCGGGCGAGCCCAGCATTTT. Its protein product is CASRSTGGGRAQHF.

This chain uses TRBV7-3 with TRBJ1-1, with no clear D. The V gene's germline CDR1 is SGHTA and CDR2 FQGTGA. The CDR3 consists of 12 residues. Trimming stripped 3 bases from V and 5 bases from J, with 7 bases between. CDR3 sequence: CASSLLGTEAFF. In DNA, the CDR3 is TGTGCCAGCAGCTTGTTGGGGACTGAAGCTTTCTTT.

The J gene is TRBJ1-1, the V gene TRBV16; D unresolved. This CDR3 has 14 residues. Trimming removed 2 bases from V and 0 bases from J, with 7 bases in between. CDR1 and CDR2 from the germline V gene are KGHSY and FQNENV. This CDR3 is CASSQEGLNTEAFF. CDR3 nucleotide sequence: TGTGCCAGCAGCCAAGAGGGTTTGAACACTGAAGCTTTCTTT.